This T cell receptor (beta chain) was identified during a study of T-cell memory formation after mild COVID-19. Background on the study: The two donors had largely donor-specific TCR clusters.

With respect to this clonotype: Its antigen is as yet unknown.

TCR alpha and TCR beta cDNA libraries with sample barcodes and UMIs came from 5'RACE using constant-segment primers. TCRdb recomputed calls from the 5' RACE reads with MiXCR, one row per CDR3 protein. The sample has about 190,000 distinct CDR3 sequences, 10% to 13% seen once; the top ten hold 3% to 3.5%. Germline CDR1 SGHTA, CDR2 FQGNSA. The ends lost 5 bases at V and 10 bases at J; junction bases unmatched: 8. The CDR3 sequence is 13 residues long. Study results and limitations: The study detected some responding clones in pre-infection memory, suggesting cross-reactive memory joined.

This sequence originates from a man in his late teens or twenties who had mild COVID-19 (a few samples of this study predate the infection). Cell type and time point are not known. The sequenced sample consisted of PBMCs or a T cell subset sorted from them (not recorded which). The chain links TRBV7-2 to TRBJ2-1; the match to TRBD1 covers 7 bases. This CDR3 reads CASSLQGIGEQFF. DNA of the CDR3: TGTGCCAGCAGCCTACAGGGGATCGGGGAGCAGTTCTTC.